The 5 T cell receptor beta chains listed next were all sequenced from one sample in a study of shared clonotypes between healthy human individuals. The protocol was immunoSEQ multiplex PCR, while the TCRdb copy is restricted to in-frame clones and leaves out a portion. The data contain under 2,000,000 clones, 85% to 95% of them seen just once; the ten biggest clones take up more than 0.9%. CD45RO-negative CD8 cells positively selected for CCR7 made up the naive population, which excluded terminally differentiated effector memory CD45RA+ cells. Sample: naive CD8+ T cells sorted from blood. The receptor source for this set is a young man in good health.

The chain uses TRBV6-1 and TRBJ2-1; TRBD1 is a possible D gene (6 bases). The CDR3 has 13 amino acids. The germline V and J ends were trimmed by 5 bases and 8 bases, with 13 bases remaining between them. CDR1 is MNHNS and CDR2 is SASEGT in the germline V gene. The CDR3 bases are TGTGCCAGCAGTTTAACAGGGACCGATGAGCAGTTCTTC. Translation gives CASSLTGTDEQFF.

The genes are TRBV10-1 and TRBJ2-2; no reliable D call. Germline V CDR1 and CDR2: WNHNN, SYGVQD (reference sequence). Deletions cut 5 bases from V and 7 bases from J, with 20 bases between. This CDR3 contains 16 residues. The CDR3 DNA sequence: TGCGCCAGCAGTCTTGGGCCTCTTTGGGAATACGGGGAGCTGTTTTTT. The encoded protein is CASSLGPLWEYGELFF.

This chain links TRBV4-1 with TRBJ1-2; D is ambiguous. The CDR3 consists of 17 residues. CDR1 is MGHRA, CDR2 YSYEKL, per germline. Trimming took 1 base from V and 2 from J, leaving 17 bases between them. The CDR3 DNA sequence: TGCGCCAGCAGCCAAGGCCCCAGTGGGCAGGTAAACTATGGCTACACCTTC. Its protein product is CASSQGPSGQVNYGYTF.

The rearrangement uses TRBV6-1 and TRBJ2-7; no firm D call. CDR1 is MNHNS, CDR2 SASEGT, per germline. The CDR3 has 13 residues. V shed 4 bases and J shed 2 bases, with 9 bases lying between them. The CDR3, as DNA: TGTGCCAGCAGTGGCGACAATGCCTACGAGCAGTACTTC. Residues: CASSGDNAYEQYF.

The chain has TRBV7-9 and TRBJ2-7, with no clear D. The CDR3 covers 14 residues. V lost 7 bases to trimming and J lost 3 bases, with 16 bases between them. Germline V gene sequence: CDR1 SEHNR, CDR2 FQNEAQ (reference sequence). CDR3 sequence (DNA): TGTGCCAGCACCACCTTTGGCGGAAGCTACGAGCAGTACTTC. Translating it yields CASTTFGGSYEQYF.